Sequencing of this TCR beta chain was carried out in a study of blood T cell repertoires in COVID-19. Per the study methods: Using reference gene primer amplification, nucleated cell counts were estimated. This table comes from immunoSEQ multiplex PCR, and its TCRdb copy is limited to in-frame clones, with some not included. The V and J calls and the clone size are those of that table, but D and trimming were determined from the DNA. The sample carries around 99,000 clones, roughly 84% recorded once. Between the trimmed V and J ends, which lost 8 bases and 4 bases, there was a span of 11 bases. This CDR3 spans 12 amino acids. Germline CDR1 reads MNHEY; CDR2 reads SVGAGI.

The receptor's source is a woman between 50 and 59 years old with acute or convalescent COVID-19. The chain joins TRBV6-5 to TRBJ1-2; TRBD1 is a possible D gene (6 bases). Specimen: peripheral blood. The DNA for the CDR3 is TGTGCCAGCGTTAGGACAGCCTATGGCTACACCTTC. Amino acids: CASVRTAYGYTF.